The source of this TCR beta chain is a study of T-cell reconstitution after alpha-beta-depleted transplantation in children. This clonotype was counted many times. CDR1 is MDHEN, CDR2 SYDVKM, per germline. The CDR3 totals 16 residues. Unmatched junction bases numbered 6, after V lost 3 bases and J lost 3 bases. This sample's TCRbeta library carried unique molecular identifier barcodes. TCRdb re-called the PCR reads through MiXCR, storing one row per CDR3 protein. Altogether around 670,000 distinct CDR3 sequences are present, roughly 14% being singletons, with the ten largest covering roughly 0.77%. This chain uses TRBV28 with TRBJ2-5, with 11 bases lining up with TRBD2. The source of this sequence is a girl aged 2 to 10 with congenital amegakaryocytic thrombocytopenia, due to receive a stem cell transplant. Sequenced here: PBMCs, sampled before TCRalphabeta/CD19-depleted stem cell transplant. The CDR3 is CASSLGLAEGEETQYF. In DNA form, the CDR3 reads TGTGCCAGCAGTTTGGGACTAGCGGAGGGAGAAGAGACCCAGTACTTC. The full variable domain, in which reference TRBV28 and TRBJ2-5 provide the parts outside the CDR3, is DVKVTQSSRYLVKRTGEKVFLECVQDMDHENMFWYRQDPGLGLRLIYFSYDVKMKEKGDIPEGYSVSREKKERFSLILESASTNQTSMYLCASSLGLAEGEETQYFGPGTRLLVL.